Sequencing of this T cell receptor (beta chain) was carried out in a study of Tregs in tolerant kidney transplant recipients. Measured with immunoSEQ multiplex PCR; TCRdb has only the in-frame clones, and not every one. The profile shows some 90,000 clones, more than 80% of them singletons. Overall study results and limits: The most relevant donor-specific Treg TCRbeta repertoire apparently came from expansion with activated donor B cells.

With regard to this clone: Its cognate antigen is unknown.

This CDR3 comprises 15 residues. Germline V gene data show CDR1 as LNHNV and CDR2 as YYDKDF (reference sequence). V lost 0 bases and J lost 10; bases outside the gene matches: 10. CD4+CD25+CD127- Tregs, CD4+CD25- non-Tregs, CD4 and CD8 cells were sorted. The sequencing sample was made of CD8+ T cells from blood. The receptor was isolated from a human donor in good health. This chain links TRBV15 with TRBJ1-1; 8 nucleotides align to TRBD1. CDR3 bases: TGTGCCACCAGCAGAGATATCTTCGAGGACAGGGTAGCTTTCTTT. This gives the protein CATSRDIFEDRVAFF.